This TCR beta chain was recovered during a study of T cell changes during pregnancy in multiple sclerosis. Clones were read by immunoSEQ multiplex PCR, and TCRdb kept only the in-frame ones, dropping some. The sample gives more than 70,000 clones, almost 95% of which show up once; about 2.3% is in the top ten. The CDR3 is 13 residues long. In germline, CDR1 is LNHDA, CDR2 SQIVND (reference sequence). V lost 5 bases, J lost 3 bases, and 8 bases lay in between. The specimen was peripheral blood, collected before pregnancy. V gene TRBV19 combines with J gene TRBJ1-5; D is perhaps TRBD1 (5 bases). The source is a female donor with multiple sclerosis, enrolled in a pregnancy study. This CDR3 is CASSDRDNQPQHF. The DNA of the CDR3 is TGTGCCAGTAGTGACAGAGACAATCAGCCCCAGCATTTT.